These 10 T cell receptor beta chains were all obtained from the same sample, sequenced in a study of blood T cell repertoires in COVID-19. Libraries were prepared by immunoSEQ multiplex PCR; TCRdb keeps only in-frame clonotypes and omits some of them. The data contain around 160,000 clones, roughly 90% of them singletons. The specimen sequenced was peripheral blood. The origin of the receptors is a man aged 18-30 years with acute or convalescent COVID-19.

The gene calls are TRBV19 and TRBJ1-4; possibly TRBD1 for D (6 bases). The germline gives CDR1 LNHDA, CDR2 SQIVND (reference sequence). V lost 3 bases and J lost 7, with 18 bases in between. CDR3 length: 16 amino acids. CDR3 region: CASSIGANRAREKLFF. The CDR3 nucleotides are TGTGCCAGTAGTATTGGGGCAAACAGGGCACGTGAAAAACTGTTTTTT.

The chain combines TRBV30 with TRBJ1-2, with D uncertain. Germline CDR1 reads GTSNPN; CDR2 reads SVGIG (reference sequence). The CDR3 has 13 residues. Trimming stripped 2 bases from V and 4 bases from J, with 11 bases between. CDR3 sequence (DNA): TGTGCCTGGAGTAAGGTCTCAGGCTATGGCTACACCTTC. It translates to CAWSKVSGYGYTF. Using reference TRBV30 and TRBJ1-2 for the parts outside the CDR3, the full variable domain is SQTIHQWPATLVQPVGSPLSLECTVEGTSNPNLYWYRQAAGRGLQLLFYSVGIGQISSEVPQNLSASRPQDRQFILSSKKLLLSDSGFYLCAWSKVSGYGYTFGSGTRLTVV.

The gene calls are TRBV18 and TRBJ1-1; 10 bases fit TRBD1. The CDR3 has 17 amino acids. V was clipped by 0 bases and J by 0 bases; unmatched bases: 4. The germline gives CDR1 KGHSH, CDR2 LQKENI. The CDR3 nucleotides are TGTGCCAGCTCACCACCGGACAGGGGGTTATTGAACACTGAAGCTTTCTTT. Its protein product is CASSPPDRGLLNTEAFF.

The chain employs TRBV9 and TRBJ1-2, with a tentative D call TRBD2 (6 bases). TRBJ2-7 matches the DNA end more closely, so the J call is doubtful. The germline gives CDR1 SGDLS, CDR2 YYNGEE. The CDR3 covers 12 residues. The CDR3 protein is CASSVGGAGQYF. The CDR3 bases are TGTGCCAGCAGCGTAGGAGGGGCGGGACAGTACTTC.

The chain joins TRBV6-5 to TRBJ2-3, with TRBD2 as a possible D gene (6 bases). The V gene lost 0 bases and the J gene lost 2 bases, with 9 bases spanning the gap. The CDR3 sequence is 15 residues long. CDR1 and CDR2 (germline): MNHEY, SVGAGI. The CDR3 DNA follows: TGTGCCAGCAGTTACTCGGCGGGATCCACAGATACGCAGTATTTT. Its translation: CASSYSAGSTDTQYF.

Note on this clone: An end of the junction differs from the germline gene, which may be a read error. V gene TRBV7-9 combines with J gene TRBJ2-7, with 9 bases matching TRBD1. Per the germline V gene, CDR1 is SEHNR and CDR2 is FQNEAQ (reference sequence). CDR3 length: 15 residues. For the CDR3, the DNA is TGTGCCAGCAGCTACGGGGGACAGGGTACCTACGGGCAGTACTTC. This codes for CASSYGGQGTYGQYF.

The chain uses TRBV6-5 and TRBJ2-1, with D perhaps TRBD2 (5 bases). Trimming shortened V by 0 bases and J by 10 bases, and 10 bases separated the two germline ends. The CDR3 consists of 13 residues. Germline V gene lookup returns CDR1 MNHEY and CDR2 SVGAGI. CDR3 in DNA: TGTGCCAGCAGTTACTCGAGGGTGGCCGAGCAGTTCTTC. Its translation is CASSYSRVAEQFF.

This chain uses TRBV12-5 with TRBJ2-7; the match to TRBD2 covers 10 bases. The CDR3 runs 15 residues. The V segment lost 4 bases and the J segment 2 bases; nucleotides outside the gene matches: 5. Germline V gene lookup returns CDR1 LGHNT and CDR2 FRNRAP. The CDR3 DNA reads TGTGCTAGTGGTTCCGGACTAGCGGATGCCTACGAGCAGTACTTC. This gives the protein CASGSGLADAYEQYF.

A single count supports this clone. The J gene is TRBJ2-2, the V gene TRBV11-3; the D gene is possibly TRBD2 (6 bases). In germline, CDR1 is SGHNT, CDR2 YENEEA. This CDR3 is built from 16 residues. V lost 5 bases, J lost 6 bases, and 19 bases lay in between. The CDR3 bases are TGTGCCAGCAGCACGGGGACTCCCACGGGGTCCGGGGAGCTGTTTTTT. As protein: CASSTGTPTGSGELFF.

The CDR3 loop is CASSLGGVGGWTGELFF. The DNA for the CDR3 is TGTGCCAGCAGCTTAGGAGGGGTCGGAGGGTGGACCGGGGAGCTGTTTTTT. The V and J genes are TRBV11-2 and TRBJ2-2, with a possible D match to TRBD2 (6 bases). Germline V lookup: CDR1 SGHAT, CDR2 FQNNGV. V lost 1 base, J lost 5 bases, and 17 bases lay in between. The CDR3 contains 17 residues.